This T cell receptor (beta chain) came from a study of Graves' ophthalmopathy and Graves' hyperthyroidism. Hyperthyroidism patients had new diagnoses, durations under 2 months, and ages of 18 to 65. It was on clinical symptoms, serum thyroxine, TRAb, thyroid ultrasound and orbital computed tomography that diagnosis relied. V was clipped by 4 bases and J by 5 bases; unmatched bases: 5. CDR1 and CDR2 (germline): KGHSH, LQKENI. This CDR3 is built from 15 residues. The authors amplified TCR beta CDR3 regions from RNA transcripts. First-round RT-PCR relied on HTBI primers, and a second-round multiplex PCR came next. MiXCR, run by TCRdb on the multiplex PCR reads, gives a single entry per CDR3 protein. Found here are around 1,000,000 distinct CDR3 sequences, roughly two fifths of them singletons; the top ten hold around 10%.

Sequencing was performed on peripheral blood or thyroid tissue (not recorded which). This rearrangement joins TRBV18 to TRBJ1-5, with 10 bases aligning to TRBD1. The sequence was obtained from an adult man with Graves' hyperthyroidism. The DNA for the CDR3 is TGTGCCAGCTCACTTAGACAGGGGGCCGATCAGCCCCAGCATTTT. Its protein is CASSLRQGADQPQHF.